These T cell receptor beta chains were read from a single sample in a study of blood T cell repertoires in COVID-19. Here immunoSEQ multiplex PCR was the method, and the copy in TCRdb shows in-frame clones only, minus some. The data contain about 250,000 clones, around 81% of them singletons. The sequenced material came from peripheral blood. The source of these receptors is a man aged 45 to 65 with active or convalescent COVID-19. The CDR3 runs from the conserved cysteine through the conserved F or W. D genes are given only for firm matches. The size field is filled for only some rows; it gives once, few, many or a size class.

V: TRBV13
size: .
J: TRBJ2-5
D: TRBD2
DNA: TGTGCCAGCAGCTTAGGGGCGGGGGGGCTCCAAGAGACCCAGTACTTC
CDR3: CASSLGAGGLQETQYF

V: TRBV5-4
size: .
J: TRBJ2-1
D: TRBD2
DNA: TGTGCCAGCAGTTCACCCCGCGGGGGGGCATACAATGAGCAGTTCTTC
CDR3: CASSSPRGGAYNEQFF

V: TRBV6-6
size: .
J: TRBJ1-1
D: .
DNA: TGTGCCAGCAGTTACAAAGGGGTGACTGAAGCTTTCTTT
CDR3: CASSYKGVTEAFF

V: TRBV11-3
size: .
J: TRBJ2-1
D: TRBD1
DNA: TGTGCCAGCAGCTCGTACACCGGGACAGGGGGCAATGAGCAGTTCTTC
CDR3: CASSSYTGTGGNEQFF

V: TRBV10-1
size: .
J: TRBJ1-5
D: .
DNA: TGCGCCAGCAGTGATGGTCCGGAGGAGAACCAGCCCCAGCATTTT
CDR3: CASSDGPEENQPQHF

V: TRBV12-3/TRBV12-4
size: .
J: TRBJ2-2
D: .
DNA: TGTGCCAGCAGTTTAGGAGATCGGGGGGAGCTGTTTTTT
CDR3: CASSLGDRGELFF

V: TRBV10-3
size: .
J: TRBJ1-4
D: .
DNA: TGTGCCATCAGCTCCGGAGGGGCAGGTGAAAAACTGTTTTTT
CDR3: CAISSGGAGEKLFF

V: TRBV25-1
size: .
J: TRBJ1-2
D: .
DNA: TGTGCCAGCAGTGAATCCCGGGGGGTAAACTATGGCTACACCTTC
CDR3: CASSESRGVNYGYTF

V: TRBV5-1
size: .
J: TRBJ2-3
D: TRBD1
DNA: TGCGCCAGCAGCTTGGAACAGGGGGCAGCAGATACGCAGTATTTT
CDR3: CASSLEQGAADTQYF

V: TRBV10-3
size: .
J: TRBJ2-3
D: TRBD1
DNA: TGTGCCATCAGTGACCCTTGGGACAGGGAAGCAGATACGCAGTATTTT
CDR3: CAISDPWDREADTQYF

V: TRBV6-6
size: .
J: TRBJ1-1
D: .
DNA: TGTGCCAGCAGTTACGGTAAAGGGGTAGCTTTCTTT
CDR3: CASSYGKGVAFF

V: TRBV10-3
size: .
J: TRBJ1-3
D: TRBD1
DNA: TGTGCCATCAGAAACAGGGGTGGAAACACCATATATTTT
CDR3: CAIRNRGGNTIYF

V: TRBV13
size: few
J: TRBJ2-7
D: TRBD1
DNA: TGTGCCAGCAGCTTAGAGACAGGGGGTTCTTCAGGAAAGCAGTACTTC
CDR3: CASSLETGGSSGKQYF

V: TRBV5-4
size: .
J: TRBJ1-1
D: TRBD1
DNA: TGTGCCAGCAGCTTGGATGGCAGGGGGCGCGGTAACACTGAAGCTTTCTTT
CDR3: CASSLDGRGRGNTEAFF

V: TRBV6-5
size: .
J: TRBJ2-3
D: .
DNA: TGTGCCAGCAGGTTTGAGCGGGCAAGTCATACGCAGTATTTT
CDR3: CASRFERASHTQYF

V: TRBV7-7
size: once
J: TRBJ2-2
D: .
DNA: TGTGCCAGCAGCTTAGGCAGGGGATCCGGGGAGCTGTTTTTT
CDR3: CASSLGRGSGELFF

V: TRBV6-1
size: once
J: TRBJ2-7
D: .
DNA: TGTGCCAGCAGTGAAAACATGGCACCCTCCTACGAGCAGTACTTC
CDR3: CASSENMAPSYEQYF

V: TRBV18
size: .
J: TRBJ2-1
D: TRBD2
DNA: TGTGCCAGCTCCCCACTGGCGGGGGGAACCTACAATGAGCAGTTCTTC
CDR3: CASSPLAGGTYNEQFF

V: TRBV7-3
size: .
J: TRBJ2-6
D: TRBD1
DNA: TGTGCCAGCAGCCCTCGGGACAGGGGCTACTCTGGGGCCAACGTCCTGACTTTC
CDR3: CASSPRDRGYSGANVLTF

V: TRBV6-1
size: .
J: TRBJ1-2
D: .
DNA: TGTGCCAGCAGTGAAAGAGGTACAAGGCCTCAGGGCTACACCTTC
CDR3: CASSERGTRPQGYTF

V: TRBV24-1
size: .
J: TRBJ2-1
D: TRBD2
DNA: TGTGCCACCAGTGATTTAGCGGGGGCGGGGGTAAATGAGCAGTTCTTC
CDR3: CATSDLAGAGVNEQFF

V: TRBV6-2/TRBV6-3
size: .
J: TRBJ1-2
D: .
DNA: TGTGCCACCACCCCGACAGGCCTCTATGGCTACACCTTC
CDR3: CATTPTGLYGYTF

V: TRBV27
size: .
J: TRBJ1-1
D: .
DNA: TGTGCCAGCAGTCATAGAGGCGACACTGAAGCTTTCTTT
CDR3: CASSHRGDTEAFF

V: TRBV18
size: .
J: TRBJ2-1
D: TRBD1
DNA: TGTGCCAGCTCACCACGGGGAGACAGGGTCTACAATGAGCAGTTCTTC
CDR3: CASSPRGDRVYNEQFF

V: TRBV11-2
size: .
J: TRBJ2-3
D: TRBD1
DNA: TGTGCCAGCAGCCCGCGGACAGGGCGCACAGATACGCAGTATTTT
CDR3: CASSPRTGRTDTQYF

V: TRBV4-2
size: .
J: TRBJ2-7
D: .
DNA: TGTGCCAGCAGCCAAGTGGGAGGGGGCTACGAGCAGTACTTC
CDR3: CASSQVGGGYEQYF